This T cell receptor (beta chain) was retrieved from a study of blood T cell repertoires in COVID-19 (TCRdb year 2020). For the study in its entirety: Samples covering the acute and convalescent phases of COVID-19 were provided by collaborators in the United States, Italy and Spain. Sample metadata almost always included a de-identified subject ID, COVID-19 status, age in years and sex. The material from the prospective study consisted of cDNA or gDNA derived from T cells, B-cell-depleted T cells, or PBMCs. Subjects who had been exposed to COVID-19, were actively infected with it, or had recovered from it provided the deeply sampled blood TCRbeta repertoires that made up the dataset. Where HLA class I and class II types were available, the types were taken from metadata supplied by the sample provider, not from assay-based typing. The samples were drawn from two sources: the first 160 participants of the ongoing ImmuneRACE study, and 1,200 or so subjects contributed by 6 global collaborators. A freely available public database, intended as a resource for researchers studying the immune response to SARS-CoV-2, is where the repertoires were released. Here is what the overall study found, with its caveats: How much clinical and demographic metadata was included differed by source and by participant, and the metadata was provided uncurated.

This clone came up once. It has no known antigen specificity. Per-base quality was not reported, and no clone a single base away is much larger than it. Collaborating institutions collected whole blood in K2EDTA tubes following their own protocols. For TCRbeta analysis, collaborator samples were shipped as frozen whole blood, as isolated PBMCs, or as DNA extracted from either sample type. The immunoSEQ Assay, a bias-controlled multiplex PCR, was used to amplify TCRbeta CDR3 regions from genomic DNA. The paper's data handling went like this. Nucleated cell counts per sample were estimated from amplification of reference gene primers within the assay. To quantify the absolute abundance of each unique TCRbeta CDR3 rearrangement, sequence reads were collapsed and filtered. For each sample, productive Simpson clonality was calculated as the square root of Simpson's diversity index across productive rearrangements. The table was pulled from immuneACCESS by TCRdb, which kept in-frame rearrangements only. Such tables lose some clones; where checked, under half of the loss comes from unresolved V genes, and the rest has no known cause. D and trimming come from the DNA, and the V and J calls and clone size come from that table. For this sample there are around 73,000 clones; approximately 84% appear just once. 25% to 30% of the sample is taken by the ten largest.

The sequence derives from a human donor in a cohort sampled during active COVID-19. Sequencing was performed on peripheral blood.

The bases are TGTGCCAGCAGCTTGGATGGGGCAGCTTCCTACAATGAGCAGTTCTTC. Its protein is CASSLDGAASYNEQFF. The chain is made from TRBV7-3 and TRBJ2-1; TRBD1 is a weak D gene call, 5 bases matching. A distance of 13 bases separates the germline ends of V and J, which lose 3 bases and 1 base respectively. CDR1 SGHTA and CDR2 FQGTGA were looked up in the germline V gene. There are 16 amino acids in the CDR3, from cysteine to phenylalanine inclusive. Only the CDR3 portion is preserved as DNA: 48 bases, with reading frame beginning at the first base.